This T cell receptor beta chain is drawn from a study of blood T cell repertoires in COVID-19. Study as a whole: The United States, Italy and Spain supplied acute and convalescent COVID-19 samples. The analysed material was cDNA or gDNA that came from T cells, B-cell-depleted T cells, or PBMCs.

The assay was immunoSEQ multiplex PCR, and TCRdb's table has in-frame clones only and misses some. Among about 370,000 clones listed, approximately 88% were seen once. Those enrolled in Seattle joined during active infection and were followed longitudinally afterward. The V end was cut by 0 bases, the J end by 1 base, with 18 bases between. The CDR3 consists of 18 residues. In germline, CDR1 is SGHAT, CDR2 FQNNGV. This clonotype was sampled from a woman younger than 45 with COVID-19, enrolled during active disease. The chain links TRBV11-2 to TRBJ2-5; D may be TRBD1 (6 bases). Sequenced: peripheral blood. CDR3 sequence: CASSLDPVDSAFQETQYF. In nucleotides, the CDR3 is TGTGCCAGCAGCTTAGATCCGGTGGACAGCGCCTTCCAAGAGACCCAGTACTTC.